This is a list of T cell receptor beta chains from one sample in a study of cytomegalovirus exposure and HLA in healthy donors. TCRdb's table, derived via immunoSEQ multiplex PCR, lists solely in-frame clones and lacks some. The table records 150,000 to 200,000 clones, around 69% of them present only once. Sequencing was carried out using PBMCs. The receptors derive from a man between 60 and 75 years old in good health and CMV-seronegative. Both conserved end residues are part of each CDR3. Each record gives: CDR3 DNA, CDR3 protein, clone size, CDR3 length, V gene, D gene, J gene. The D gene is left open where the match is weak. Only part of the rows carry a size: once, few, many, or a class if the clone is expanded.

cdr3_nt: TGTGCCAGCAGTCCGACAGTCCAGGGGGGGACCCAGTACTTC; cdr3_aa: CASSPTVQGGTQYF; clone_size: .; cdr3_length: 14; v_call: TRBV27; d_call: .; j_call: TRBJ2-5
cdr3_nt: TGTGCCAGTACCTCCGTGAGGGACTCCCAGGATACGCAGTATTTT; cdr3_aa: CASTSVRDSQDTQYF; clone_size: .; cdr3_length: 15; v_call: TRBV19; d_call: .; j_call: TRBJ2-3
cdr3_nt: TGCGCCAGCAGCTCAGACAGGGGGCTTTCTGAAAAACTGTTTTTT; cdr3_aa: CASSSDRGLSEKLFF; clone_size: .; cdr3_length: 15; v_call: TRBV5-1; d_call: TRBD1; j_call: TRBJ1-4
cdr3_nt: TGTGCCAGCAGTTACTCGATTCCGGGTGTCTACGAGCAGTACTTC; cdr3_aa: CASSYSIPGVYEQYF; clone_size: .; cdr3_length: 15; v_call: TRBV6-6; d_call: .; j_call: TRBJ2-7
cdr3_nt: TGTGCCAGCAGCTCCGGACTAGCGGTGGGGGAGCAGTACTTC; cdr3_aa: CASSSGLAVGEQYF; clone_size: once; cdr3_length: 14; v_call: TRBV7-2; d_call: TRBD2; j_call: TRBJ2-7
cdr3_nt: TGTGCCAGCAGCTTGGCGGGGGTTACAGATACGCAGTATTTT; cdr3_aa: CASSLAGVTDTQYF; clone_size: .; cdr3_length: 14; v_call: TRBV7-2; d_call: TRBD2; j_call: TRBJ2-3
cdr3_nt: TGTGCCAGCAGCTTGGTCGGGGGGGCAGGTAATGAGCAGTTCTTC; cdr3_aa: CASSLVGGAGNEQFF; clone_size: .; cdr3_length: 15; v_call: TRBV5-4; d_call: TRBD2; j_call: TRBJ2-1
cdr3_nt: TGTGCCAGCGGGAGGGAGATGAACACTGAAGCTTTCTTT; cdr3_aa: CASGREMNTEAFF; clone_size: .; cdr3_length: 13; v_call: TRBV11-2; d_call: .; j_call: TRBJ1-1
cdr3_nt: TGTGCCAGCAGCCAGGGACAGGTACCAACCTACGAGCAGTACTTC; cdr3_aa: CASSQGQVPTYEQYF; clone_size: .; cdr3_length: 15; v_call: TRBV14; d_call: TRBD1; j_call: TRBJ2-7
cdr3_nt: TGTGCCAGCAGTTTATACCCAGGACAGGGAAACACTGAAGCTTTCTTT; cdr3_aa: CASSLYPGQGNTEAFF; clone_size: .; cdr3_length: 16; v_call: TRBV27; d_call: TRBD1; j_call: TRBJ1-1
cdr3_nt: TGTGCCAGCAGCTTAGAAACCCAGCGGCCGGGGAGCTTC; cdr3_aa: CASSLETQRPGSF; clone_size: few; cdr3_length: 13; v_call: TRBV7-2; d_call: .; j_call: TRBJ2-7
cdr3_nt: TGTGCCACCAGCAGATCGGGGGGGTCCTACAATGAGCAGTTCTTC; cdr3_aa: CATSRSGGSYNEQFF; clone_size: few; cdr3_length: 15; v_call: TRBV15; d_call: TRBD2; j_call: TRBJ2-1
cdr3_nt: TGTGCCACCTCGGAGAGGGGGTTCAACGAGCAGTACTTC; cdr3_aa: CATSERGFNEQYF; clone_size: .; cdr3_length: 13; v_call: TRBV2; d_call: .; j_call: TRBJ2-7
cdr3_nt: TGTGCCAGCAGCTTGGTGGGGGGCAATGAGCAGTTCTTC; cdr3_aa: CASSLVGGNEQFF; clone_size: .; cdr3_length: 13; v_call: TRBV5-6; d_call: .; j_call: TRBJ2-1
cdr3_nt: TGTGCCAGCAGACCCCGGGGAGATACGCAGTATTTT; cdr3_aa: CASRPRGDTQYF; clone_size: .; cdr3_length: 12; v_call: TRBV2; d_call: .; j_call: TRBJ2-3
cdr3_nt: TGTGCCAGCAGATCCGGGACTAGCTCCTACAATGAGCAGTTCTTC; cdr3_aa: CASRSGTSSYNEQFF; clone_size: .; cdr3_length: 15; v_call: TRBV7-2; d_call: TRBD2; j_call: TRBJ2-1
cdr3_nt: TGTGCCGGGCAGAAGTCAGGGTTGGCGAACACTGAAGCTTTCTTT; cdr3_aa: CAGQKSGLANTEAFF; clone_size: .; cdr3_length: 15; v_call: TRBV7-9; d_call: .; j_call: TRBJ1-1
cdr3_nt: TGCGCCAGCAGTGAAGGCGGAACTAATGAAAAACTGTTTTTT; cdr3_aa: CASSEGGTNEKLFF; clone_size: .; cdr3_length: 14; v_call: TRBV10-1; d_call: .; j_call: TRBJ1-4
cdr3_nt: TGCAGCTCATCGAGGGCTAGCGGGAAACAAGAGACCCAGTACTTC; cdr3_aa: CSSSRASGKQETQYF; clone_size: .; cdr3_length: 15; v_call: TRBV29-1; d_call: TRBD2; j_call: TRBJ2-5
cdr3_nt: TGTGCCAGCAGCTTACACTCCGGGGTCTCCTACGAGCAGTACTTC; cdr3_aa: CASSLHSGVSYEQYF; clone_size: few; cdr3_length: 15; v_call: TRBV7-2; d_call: .; j_call: TRBJ2-7
cdr3_nt: TGTGCCAGCAGCGTCGGGACAGGGGGACACGGGGGTGAAAAACTGTTTTTT; cdr3_aa: CASSVGTGGHGGEKLFF; clone_size: .; cdr3_length: 17; v_call: TRBV9; d_call: TRBD1; j_call: TRBJ1-4
cdr3_nt: TGTGCCAGCACCACACCGGGGTCCACCTACGAGCAGTACTTC; cdr3_aa: CASTTPGSTYEQYF; clone_size: .; cdr3_length: 14; v_call: TRBV6-5; d_call: .; j_call: TRBJ2-7
cdr3_nt: TGTGCCAGCAGCCCGCGGGGCTCTTACACAGATACGCAGTATTTT; cdr3_aa: CASSPRGSYTDTQYF; clone_size: .; cdr3_length: 15; v_call: TRBV7-6; d_call: .; j_call: TRBJ2-3
cdr3_nt: TGTGCCACCAGCCAGCGATTAGCGGGAGGGTCACATGAGCAGTTCTTC; cdr3_aa: CATSQRLAGGSHEQFF; clone_size: .; cdr3_length: 16; v_call: TRBV15; d_call: TRBD2; j_call: TRBJ2-1
cdr3_nt: TGTGCCAGCAGTTACACGTCGGCTAGCGGGGGCGAGCAGTACTTC; cdr3_aa: CASSYTSASGGEQYF; clone_size: .; cdr3_length: 15; v_call: TRBV6-6; d_call: TRBD2; j_call: TRBJ2-7
cdr3_nt: TGTGCCAGCAGTTCCGTACAGTCCGCGGCCCGGGGGTACTTC; cdr3_aa: CASSSVQSAARGYF; clone_size: .; cdr3_length: 14; v_call: TRBV28; d_call: .; j_call: TRBJ2-7
cdr3_nt: TGTGCCAGCTCGACCGGGACAGGGAGCTCTGGAAACACCATATATTTT; cdr3_aa: CASSTGTGSSGNTIYF; clone_size: few; cdr3_length: 16; v_call: TRBV18; d_call: TRBD1; j_call: TRBJ1-3
cdr3_nt: TGCGCCAGCAGTGAAGTCCCAGGCTCGGGGGGCTACACCTTC; cdr3_aa: CASSEVPGSGGYTF; clone_size: .; cdr3_length: 14; v_call: TRBV6-1; d_call: .; j_call: TRBJ1-2
cdr3_nt: TGTGCCAGCAGCTTAACGACAGTGACCCAGGGAAAACTGTTTTTT; cdr3_aa: CASSLTTVTQGKLFF; clone_size: .; cdr3_length: 15; v_call: TRBV5-8; d_call: .; j_call: TRBJ1-4
cdr3_nt: TGTGCCAGCAGCTTAGAAAGGGACAGGGGTACCTACGAGCAGTACTTC; cdr3_aa: CASSLERDRGTYEQYF; clone_size: .; cdr3_length: 16; v_call: TRBV7-8; d_call: TRBD1; j_call: TRBJ2-7
cdr3_nt: TGTGCCAGCCCTGGCGGGGAACCTAGCACAGATACGCAGTATTTT; cdr3_aa: CASPGGEPSTDTQYF; clone_size: .; cdr3_length: 15; v_call: TRBV5-4; d_call: .; j_call: TRBJ2-3
cdr3_nt: TGTGCCAGCAGTTTGCTACAGAGCAATCAGCCCCAGCATTTT; cdr3_aa: CASSLLQSNQPQHF; clone_size: .; cdr3_length: 14; v_call: TRBV28; d_call: .; j_call: TRBJ1-5
cdr3_nt: TGTGCCAGCAGCTTGGGGCAGATGAACACTGAAGCTTTCTTT; cdr3_aa: CASSLGQMNTEAFF; clone_size: .; cdr3_length: 14; v_call: TRBV5-5; d_call: .; j_call: TRBJ1-1
cdr3_nt: TGTGCCAGTACCGAGCAGGGGCCCACTTTGAGTGAGCAGTACTTC; cdr3_aa: CASTEQGPTLSEQYF; clone_size: .; cdr3_length: 15; v_call: TRBV6-4; d_call: .; j_call: TRBJ2-7
cdr3_nt: TGTGCCAGCAGTTACTACCTAACTAGCGGCAATGAGCAGTTCTTC; cdr3_aa: CASSYYLTSGNEQFF; clone_size: .; cdr3_length: 15; v_call: TRBV6-5; d_call: TRBD2; j_call: TRBJ2-1
cdr3_nt: TGTGCCAGTCTCAATGGGGGGAGCAATCAGCCCCAGCATTTT; cdr3_aa: CASLNGGSNQPQHF; clone_size: .; cdr3_length: 14; v_call: TRBV19; d_call: .; j_call: TRBJ1-5
cdr3_nt: TGTGCCAGCAGTCTACCGGGGGAGACCCAGTACTTC; cdr3_aa: CASSLPGETQYF; clone_size: .; cdr3_length: 12; v_call: TRBV7-2; d_call: .; j_call: TRBJ2-5
cdr3_nt: TGTGCCACCAGCAGAGATCAAGCGGGAGTTACCACCGGGGAGCTGTTTTTT; cdr3_aa: CATSRDQAGVTTGELFF; clone_size: .; cdr3_length: 17; v_call: TRBV15; d_call: TRBD2; j_call: TRBJ2-2
cdr3_nt: TGTGCCAGCAGCTTAGCCGGGACAGGGGATGAAAAACTGTTTTTT; cdr3_aa: CASSLAGTGDEKLFF; clone_size: few; cdr3_length: 15; v_call: TRBV7-6; d_call: TRBD1; j_call: TRBJ1-4
cdr3_nt: TGTGCCTCGGGGGGAATCTCCTACGAGCAGTACTTC; cdr3_aa: CASGGISYEQYF; clone_size: few; cdr3_length: 12; v_call: TRBV6-6; d_call: TRBD2; j_call: TRBJ2-7
cdr3_nt: TGTTCCAGCAGCTTAGGGGAAACCAGACAGGGTAGTCGCTACGAGCAGTACTTC; cdr3_aa: CSSSLGETRQGSRYEQYF; clone_size: .; cdr3_length: 18; v_call: TRBV7-9; d_call: TRBD1; j_call: TRBJ2-7
cdr3_nt: TGTGCCAGCAGTGCCCCGGGACAGGGCTCGGGTTACGAGCAGTACTTC; cdr3_aa: CASSAPGQGSGYEQYF; clone_size: .; cdr3_length: 16; v_call: TRBV28; d_call: TRBD1; j_call: TRBJ2-7
cdr3_nt: TGTGCCAGCAGCTTGGGTAGGGAGGCCGGGGCCAACGTCCTGACTTTC; cdr3_aa: CASSLGREAGANVLTF; clone_size: .; cdr3_length: 16; v_call: TRBV5-4; d_call: .; j_call: TRBJ2-6
cdr3_nt: TGTGCCATAAGGGACAGGGACGCCGCTAACTATGGCTACACCTTC; cdr3_aa: CAIRDRDAANYGYTF; clone_size: .; cdr3_length: 15; v_call: TRBV28; d_call: TRBD1; j_call: TRBJ1-2
cdr3_nt: TGTGCCAGCAGCTTCGGTACTAGCCGGAGCCAAGAGACCCAGTACTTC; cdr3_aa: CASSFGTSRSQETQYF; clone_size: .; cdr3_length: 16; v_call: TRBV7-6; d_call: .; j_call: TRBJ2-5
cdr3_nt: TGTTCCAGCAGTCCGGACAGGGGCTATGGCTACACCTTC; cdr3_aa: CSSSPDRGYGYTF; clone_size: .; cdr3_length: 13; v_call: TRBV7-9; d_call: TRBD1; j_call: TRBJ1-2
cdr3_nt: TGTGCCAGCAGTTCCCCTCGACAGGGAATCTCCTACGAGCAGTACTTC; cdr3_aa: CASSSPRQGISYEQYF; clone_size: .; cdr3_length: 16; v_call: TRBV6-5; d_call: TRBD1; j_call: TRBJ2-7
cdr3_nt: TGTGCCAGCAGCACCCCGGGAACAGGGGAGCGGCAGTACTTC; cdr3_aa: CASSTPGTGERQYF; clone_size: .; cdr3_length: 14; v_call: TRBV14; d_call: TRBD1; j_call: TRBJ2-7
cdr3_nt: TGTGCCAGCAGCTTGTTAATGGCAGGGGGCCGTGAAAAACTGTTTTTT; cdr3_aa: CASSLLMAGGREKLFF; clone_size: few; cdr3_length: 16; v_call: TRBV5-8; d_call: TRBD1; j_call: TRBJ1-4
cdr3_nt: TGTGCCAGCAGCGTAGGAGCGGGAGGTCAACGAGAGACCCAGTACTTC; cdr3_aa: CASSVGAGGQRETQYF; clone_size: .; cdr3_length: 16; v_call: TRBV9; d_call: TRBD2; j_call: TRBJ2-5
cdr3_nt: TGTGCCAGCAGTCCGGGACTCCGATCCTACGAGCAGTACTTC; cdr3_aa: CASSPGLRSYEQYF; clone_size: .; cdr3_length: 14; v_call: TRBV7-2; d_call: .; j_call: TRBJ2-7